The 25 T cell receptor beta chains presented below share a single source sample, sequenced in a study of blood T cell repertoires in COVID-19. The method was immunoSEQ multiplex PCR; TCRdb's version includes in-frame clones alone and lacks a portion of them. The sample contains roughly 240,000 clones, around 80% of which appear only once. Material for sequencing was peripheral blood. These receptor sequences come from a woman aged 80 or older with acute or convalescent COVID-19.

The chain combines TRBV6-6 with TRBJ2-7; 10 nucleotides align to TRBD1. The junction had 4 bases not matched to a gene; V was cut back by 1 base and J by 4 bases. Germline V gives CDR1 MNHNY, CDR2 SVGAGI (reference sequence). CDR3 size: 15 residues. DNA of the CDR3: TGTGCCAGCAGTTACTTGGGACAGGGGTTGTACGAGCAGTACTTC. Protein product: CASSYLGQGLYEQYF.

The chain carries TRBV6-2 or TRBV6-3 and TRBJ2-3; 9 nucleotides match TRBD2. The germline V gene has CDR1 MNHEY and CDR2 SVGEGT. This CDR3 region has 19 residues. Trimming at V came to 2 bases and at J to 3 bases, leaving 15 bases not matched to a gene. Here the CDR3 DNA reads TGTGCCAGCAGTTACGGGGCGCGGGTAGCGGGAGTGCGTACAGATACGCAGTATTTT. It codes for CASSYGARVAGVRTDTQYF.

The V gene is TRBV4-1, the J gene TRBJ1-4; the D gene is possibly TRBD1 (5 bases). Deletions cut 0 bases from V and 6 bases from J, with 11 bases between. There are 15 residues in the CDR3. The germline CDR1 and CDR2 sequences are MGHRA and YSYEKL. The CDR3 DNA sequence: TGCGCCAGCAGCCAAGAAGGGGTACCGCATGAAAAACTGTTTTTT. Its protein product is CASSQEGVPHEKLFF.

The V call is TRBV7-2, the J call TRBJ2-4; a weak D match, TRBD1 (8 bases). This CDR3 has 17 residues. Looked up from germline, CDR1 is SGHTA and CDR2 is FQGNSA. V shed 1 base and J shed 0 bases, with 13 bases lying between them. The DNA for the CDR3 is TGTGCCAGCAGCTTAGTGGGGGGGACAGGAGCCAAAAACATTCAGTACTTC. Protein product: CASSLVGGTGAKNIQYF.

On this clone itself: An end of the junction differs from the germline gene, which may be a read error. This chain links TRBV7-7 with TRBJ2-7, with 10 nucleotides matching TRBD2. Germline values: CDR1 SSHAT, CDR2 FNYEAQ (reference sequence). The CDR3 contains 15 residues. In DNA form, the CDR3 reads TGTGCTAGCAGCCTTTCTAGCGGGAGCAACTACGAGCAGTACTTC. Amino acids: CASSLSSGSNYEQYF.

The chain is built from TRBV9 and TRBJ2-5; 10 bases fit TRBD2. Trimming took 3 bases from V and 2 from J; bases not matched to a gene: 7. The CDR3 length is 16 residues. CDR1 SGDLS and CDR2 YYNGEE come from the germline V gene. The DNA of the CDR3 is TGTGCCAGCAGCGGACGCCCTAGCGGGGGTCAAGAGACCCAGTACTTC. It is translated as CASSGRPSGGQETQYF. Together with reference TRBV9 and TRBJ2-5, the CDR3 gives the full variable domain: DSGVTQTPKHLITATGQRVTLRCSPRSGDLSVYWYQQSLDQGLQFLIQYYNGEERAKGNILERFSAQQFPDLHSELNLSSLELGDSALYFCASSGRPSGGQETQYFGPGTRLLVL.

This rearrangement joins TRBV7-2 to TRBJ2-7; the match to TRBD2 covers 9 bases. J lost 3 bases, V lost 4 bases, and 4 bases had no gene match. The CDR3 spans 14 residues. Per the germline V gene, CDR1 is SGHTA and CDR2 is FQGNSA. The CDR3 sequence is CASSYSGSIYEQYF. In nucleotides, the CDR3 is TGTGCCAGCAGCTATAGCGGGAGCATCTACGAGCAGTACTTC.

The rearrangement uses TRBV6-1 and TRBJ1-4; a weak D match, TRBD1 (6 bases). Per germline, CDR1 MNHNS and CDR2 SASEGT. Deletions cut 3 bases from V and 8 bases from J, with 13 bases between. The CDR3 totals 14 residues. For the CDR3, the DNA is TGTGCCAGCAGTGACCAGGGGCTGGGGGAAAAACTGTTTTTT. It specifies CASSDQGLGEKLFF.

This chain links TRBV3-1 (or the pseudogene TRBV3-2) with TRBJ2-7; no clear D. The CDR3 has 13 residues. Germline loops: CDR1 LGHDT, CDR2 YNNKEL (reference sequence). Between the trimmed V and J ends, which lost 4 bases and 0 bases, there was a span of 7 bases. CDR3 DNA sequence: TGTGCCAGCAGCCTTCACAACTCCTACGAGCAGTACTTC. Protein product: CASSLHNSYEQYF.

The J gene is TRBJ2-4, the V gene TRBV6-1, with 8 bases identical to TRBD2. Losses at the gene ends were 2 bases for V and 1 base for J; bases not matched to a gene: 4. The CDR3 has 16 residues. The germline CDR1 and CDR2 sequences are MNHNS and SASEGT. The CDR3, as DNA: TGTGCCAGCAGTGAACCGGGACTAGAGGCCAAAAACATTCAGTACTTC. Translating gives CASSEPGLEAKNIQYF.

The chain links TRBV5-1 to TRBJ2-5, with 7 bases fitting TRBD1. The CDR3 sequence is 14 residues long. V lost 4 bases to trimming and J lost 0 bases; unmatched junction nucleotides: 3. Per germline, CDR1 SGHRS and CDR2 YFSETQ. The CDR3 protein is CASSGGQYQETQYF. CDR3 bases: TGCGCCAGCAGCGGGGGACAGTACCAAGAGACCCAGTACTTC. Complete variable domain (other parts from reference TRBV5-1 and TRBJ2-5): KAGVTQTPRYLIKTRGQQVTLSCSPISGHRSVSWYQQTPGQGLQFLFEYFSETQRNKGNFPGRFSGRQFSNSRSEMNVSTLELGDSALYLCASSGGQYQETQYFGPGTRLLVL.

This chain connects TRBV6-5 to TRBJ1-1, with 9 bases matching TRBD1. This CDR3 spans 15 amino acids. V was pared by 0 bases and J by 5 bases, with 4 bases of the junction left unmatched. Germline CDR1 reads MNHEY; CDR2 reads SVGAGI. The CDR3 is CASSYSRTGETEAFF. Here the CDR3 DNA reads TGTGCCAGCAGTTACTCGAGGACAGGGGAAACTGAAGCTTTCTTT.

This clone appeared a few times. The rearrangement joins TRBV5-1 to TRBJ2-2, with 7 bases aligning to TRBD1. Germline V gene data show CDR1 as SGHRS and CDR2 as YFSETQ. V was pared by 4 bases and J by 7 bases, with 13 bases of the junction left unmatched. The CDR3 extends over 16 amino acids. In DNA, the CDR3 is TGCGCCAGCAGCCTCCCGACCGGGACAGTGCACGGGGAGCTGTTTTTT. Amino acids: CASSLPTGTVHGELFF. Supplemented by reference TRBV5-1 and TRBJ2-2, the full variable domain reads KAGVTQTPRYLIKTRGQQVTLSCSPISGHRSVSWYQQTPGQGLQFLFEYFSETQRNKGNFPGRFSGRQFSNSRSEMNVSTLELGDSALYLCASSLPTGTVHGELFFGEGSRLTVL.

The V gene is TRBV5-4, the J gene TRBJ1-1; D perhaps matches TRBD1 (5 bases). CDR1 SGHNT and CDR2 YYREEE come from the germline V gene (reference sequence). V was shortened by 0 bases and J by 1 base, with 13 bases between the two germline ends. The CDR3 sequence is 16 residues long. The CDR3 DNA sequence: TGTGCCAGCAGCTTGGAGGCAGGGCGGGGGAACACTGAAGCTTTCTTT. Its translation is CASSLEAGRGNTEAFF.

For this clone: The sample holds other DNA sequences that translate to the same CDR3. The genes are TRBV11-3 and TRBJ2-2; D is ambiguous. The CDR3 covers 12 residues. V was cut by 3 bases and J by 5 bases, with 4 bases left in between. The germline gives CDR1 SGHNT, CDR2 YENEEA. This CDR3 reads CASSFGTGELFF. CDR3 in DNA: TGTGCCAGCAGCTTCGGTACCGGGGAGCTGTTTTTT. The full variable domain, completed using reference TRBV11-3 and TRBJ2-2, is EAGVVQSPRYKIIEKKQPVAFWCNPISGHNTLYWYLQNLGQGPELLIRYENEEAVDDSQLPKDRFSAERLKGVDSTLKIQPAELGDSAVYLCASSFGTGELFFGEGSRLTVL.

This chain uses TRBV5-1 with TRBJ2-5, with 8 bases lining up with TRBD2. Losses at the gene ends were 2 bases for V and 5 bases for J; bases not matched to a gene: 11. CDR3 size: 16 residues. The germline V gene encodes CDR1 SGHRS and CDR2 YFSETQ. DNA of the CDR3: TGCGCCAGCAGCTTAGAGCCCCCGGCGGGAGGTGAGACCCAGTACTTC. Encoded protein: CASSLEPPAGGETQYF.

V and J are TRBV28 and TRBJ1-4, with 11 bases fitting TRBD1. The V gene end was trimmed by 8 bases and the J gene end by 0 bases; junction bases not matched to a gene: 5. The CDR3 consists of 16 residues. CDR1 is MDHEN and CDR2 is SYDVKM in the germline V gene. The CDR3, as DNA: TGTGCCAGCGGGACAGGGGGTGGATCAACTAATGAAAAACTGTTTTTT. Amino acids: CASGTGGGSTNEKLFF.

J is TRBJ2-7 and V is TRBV11-1; possibly TRBD2 for D (6 bases). Trimming pared 5 bases from V and 2 bases from J, leaving 16 bases between. The CDR3 runs 15 residues. Germline assignment: CDR1 SGHAT and CDR2 FQDESV (reference sequence). The chain's CDR3 is CASSPHAGPTYEQYF. For the CDR3, the DNA is TGTGCCAGCAGCCCCCACGCGGGGCCCACCTACGAGCAGTACTTC.

To note about this clone: The sample contains more than one DNA sequence encoding this CDR3. The chain has TRBV5-6 and TRBJ1-1; possible D gene TRBD1, 5 bases. Trimming left V 2 bases short and J 7 bases short, with 6 bases between. CDR3 size: 11 residues. Germline V gives CDR1 SGHDT, CDR2 YYEEEE. CDR3 sequence: CASSFDSEAFF. CDR3 nucleotides: TGTGCCAGCAGCTTCGACAGTGAAGCTTTCTTT. The variable domain in full, with the rest retrieved from reference TRBV5-6 and TRBJ1-1, is DAGVTQSPTHLIKTRGQQVTLRCSPKSGHDTVSWYQQALGQGPQFIFQYYEEEERQRGNFPDRFSGHQFPNYSSELNVNALLLGDSALYLCASSFDSEAFFGQGTRLTVV.

This clone was counted once. The J gene is TRBJ1-1, the V gene TRBV5-1; D not resolved. Germline lookup yields CDR1 SGHRS and CDR2 YFSETQ. This CDR3 comprises 13 residues. Trimming pared 4 bases from V and 3 bases from J, leaving 10 bases between. CDR3 region: CASSPEVDTEAFF. The CDR3 DNA is TGCGCCAGCAGCCCTGAGGTGGACACTGAAGCTTTCTTT.

The rearrangement joins TRBV7-9 to TRBJ2-2; possible D gene TRBD1, 6 bases. CDR3 length: 14 amino acids. Trimming took off 4 bases at V and 4 bases at J, with 10 bases between the two ends. Looked up from germline, CDR1 is SEHNR and CDR2 is FQNEAQ (reference sequence). Here the CDR3 reads CASSSGQITGELFF. The CDR3 coding sequence is TGTGCCAGCAGCTCCGGACAGATCACCGGGGAGCTGTTTTTT.

This clone was recorded a few times. The V gene is TRBV19, the J gene TRBJ1-2; no firm D call. This CDR3 spans 14 amino acids. Germline V gene sequence: CDR1 LNHDA, CDR2 SQIVND (reference sequence). V was clipped by 4 bases and J by 4 bases, with 13 bases between them. Here the CDR3 DNA reads TGTGCCAGTAGTAACCCGGGGTACGGCTATGGCTACACCTTC. This sequence encodes CASSNPGYGYGYTF.

Regarding this clone: An end of the junction differs from the germline gene, which may be a read error. The V gene is TRBV4-3, the J gene TRBJ2-2; D gene ambiguous. The CDR3 loop spans 16 amino acids. Germline V CDR1 and CDR2: LGHNA, YSLEER. The CDR3 sequence: CASSQVGTLNTRELFF. The CDR3 bases are TGCGCCAGCAGCCAAGTTGGTACCCTGAACACCAGGGAGCTGTTTTTT.

This chain links TRBV5-6 with TRBJ1-6; 7 bases agree with TRBD1. The CDR3 extends over 14 amino acids. Unmatched junction bases numbered 4, after V lost 3 bases and J lost 7 bases. CDR1 and CDR2 (germline): SGHDT, YYEEEE. The CDR3 DNA is TGTGCCAGCAGCTCCGACAGGGAGAATTCACCCCTCCACTTT. Amino acids: CASSSDRENSPLHF.

The chain couples TRBV11-3 to TRBJ2-1; unclear D gene. Germline-derived CDR1 and CDR2 are SGHNT and YENEEA. Trimming took 1 base from V and 0 from J, leaving 7 bases between them. The CDR3 has 15 amino acids. The CDR3 DNA reads TGTGCCAGCAGCTTAGGTCCCTCCTCCTACAATGAGCAGTTCTTC. Translating gives CASSLGPSSYNEQFF.